What follows describes a single T cell receptor (beta chain). This clone was seen only once. Its antigen is still unknown. The sample holds no much larger clone one base away, and base qualities are not on file. The data were taken from a study of shared clonotypes between healthy human individuals (dated by TCRdb to 2018 to 2021). Study-level background: The cohort included three men and a couple of women between 18 and 49 years of age. Libraries were prepared and TCR repertoires were sequenced by different laboratories using diverse techniques, in order to increase sequencing depth and limit assay-specific biases. For each donor, three plates each were used for CD4 naive and CD4 memory, two plates were used for CD8 naive, and one plate was used for CD8 memory. To estimate repertoire size and how much clonotype sharing occurs between individuals, the study deeply sequenced the blood TCR repertoires of roughly 5 healthy adults. Between about 0.85 and 9.5 billion PBMCs per donor were obtained by leukapheresis. Overall study results and their limits: Larger estimated clonotype richness was generally found for naive subsets than for memory subsets. Compared with non-shared clonotypes, clonotypes shared by all four sorted-subset donors had higher generation probabilities. The small number of donors limited the genetic and exposure-history diversity represented. Sampling was restricted to blood, and TCR repertoires in tissue are likely to differ from TCR repertoires in blood. Rarefaction of sorted-subset datasets indicated incomplete sequencing despite the large sequencing depth. When several donors were compared, the shared fraction of clonotypes was approximately 5% for naive CD4, around 3.5% for naive CD8, 2.3% for memory CD4, and 0.35% to 0.4% for memory CD8. Pairwise subsampling indicated that sequencing depth was expected to affect the degree of clonotype sharing among donors.

For the CD8 naive samples, CD45RO-negative cells were positively selected for CCR7, yielding a CD45RA+CCR7+ population from which TemRA cells were excluded. Donors were healthy HIV-negative adults with no recently reported acute infections or vaccinations. Every donor was a Caucasian adult residing in Nashville, Tennessee, USA. Blood was obtained by leukapheresis, after which PBMCs were separated by Ficoll-Histopaque density gradient centrifugation and cryopreserved in liquid nitrogen vapor phase. Analytical flow cytometry was used to check the purity and quantity of each magnetically sorted T cell population. Genomic DNA was isolated from each sorted fraction and quantified by UV absorbance on a Nanodrop 2000c. Trimming accounts for 3 bases at V and 5 bases at J, while the number of junction bases matched to no gene is 4. The CDR3 covers 14 residues, taking in both the cysteine and the phenylalanine. This entry keeps only the CDR3 DNA: 42 bases, framed from base 1. The germline V gene provides CDR1 MDHEN and CDR2 SYDVKM.

TCR CDR3 regions were amplified from genomic DNA by multiplex PCR using the deep immunoSEQ assay. Genomic DNA extracted from each cell subset was distributed evenly over all wells of several immunoSEQ 96-well plates, and each plate served as one replicate. Each replicate PCR for sorted subsets received about 180 ng genomic DNA, equal to about 30,000 T cell genomes. The purified libraries were quantified using a Qubit 3.0 fluorometer, sized with a Bioanalyzer 2100, and then quantified again using the KAPA Library Quantification kit. Every immunoSEQ 96-well plate was sequenced on a dedicated single-read 150-cycle Illumina NextSeq 550 flow cell. The paper's data handling went like this. Because the immunoSEQ output held only junctional sequences and lacked quality scores, the filtering could not match the filtering applied to full-length reads. Sequences were annotated with PyIR, a Python wrapper for IgBLAST v1.9, using IMGT germline references to assign V/J genes and CDR3. Reads were removed for weak V/J assignments (E-value above 1e-6), missing CDR3, stop codons, out-of-frame junctions, or ambiguous translated residues. V3J clonotypes were defined as sequences sharing the same inferred V gene, J gene, and CDR3 amino acid sequence. To compute the percentage overlap between repertoires, the number of shared unique clonotypes was divided by the size of the smaller repertoire. RTK rarefaction, the Chao1 estimator, and Recon v2.1 estimates of unobserved clonotypes were used to assess repertoire richness. Generation probabilities were computed with OLGA for all TCRbeta clonotypes obtained by the gDNA method from a handful of donors. TCRdb re-hosts the immuneACCESS table, in-frame sequences only. Its copies lack some clones; in the studies checked, an unresolved V gene accounts for under half of them, and the cause for the rest is not known. V and J calls and clone size are as listed in that table; D and trimming were resolved from the DNA. The sample records about 2,100,000 clones, just over 90% of which are singletons. The ten top clones hold about 1.8% of the sample.

The sequencing input was naive CD8+ T cells from PBMCs. This sample's cell subset or site label indicates: CD45RA+CCR7+. The chain is assembled from TRBV28 and TRBJ1-1; the central 9 bases match TRBD1. This clonotype originated in a man between 18 and 35 years old in good health. Some clones in this sample may be carry-over from other donors' samples. CDR3 reads: CASSFRQGVTEAFF. The nucleotide sequence reads TGTGCCAGCAGTTTTCGACAGGGGGTGACTGAAGCTTTCTTT.